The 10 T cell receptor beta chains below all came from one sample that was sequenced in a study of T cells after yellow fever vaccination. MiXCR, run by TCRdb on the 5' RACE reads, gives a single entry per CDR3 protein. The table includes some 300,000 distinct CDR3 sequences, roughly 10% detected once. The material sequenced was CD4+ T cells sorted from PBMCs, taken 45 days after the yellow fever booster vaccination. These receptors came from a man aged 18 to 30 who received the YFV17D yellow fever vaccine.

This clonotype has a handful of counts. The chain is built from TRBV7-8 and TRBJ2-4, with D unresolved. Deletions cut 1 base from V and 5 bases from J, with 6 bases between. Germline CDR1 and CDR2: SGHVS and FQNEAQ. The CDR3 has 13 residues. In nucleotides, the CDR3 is TGTGCCAGCAGCTTAGGCAAGGAAAACATTCAGTACTTC. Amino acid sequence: CASSLGKENIQYF.

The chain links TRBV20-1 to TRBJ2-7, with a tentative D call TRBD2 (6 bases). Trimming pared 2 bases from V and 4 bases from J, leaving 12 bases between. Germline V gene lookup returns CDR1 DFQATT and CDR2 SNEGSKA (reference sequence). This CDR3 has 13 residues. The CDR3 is CSARWAGRYEQYF. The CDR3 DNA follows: TGCAGTGCTAGATGGGCGGGGAGATACGAGCAGTACTTC.

The DNA of the CDR3 is TGCGCCAGCAGCTTGCGAGGGGATCGATTCTCTGGAAACACCATATATTTT. It is translated as CASSLRGDRFSGNTIYF. The chain uses TRBV5-1 and TRBJ1-3, with a weak D call TRBD1 (5 bases). V was shortened by 1 base and J by 0 bases, with 14 bases between the two germline ends. This CDR3 spans 17 amino acids. In germline, CDR1 is SGHRS, CDR2 YFSETQ.

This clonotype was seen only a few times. The CDR3, as DNA: TGTGCCAGCAGCCAAGAAGCGGGGGGGACCGGGGAGCTGTTTTTT. Translated, it gives CASSQEAGGTGELFF. The genes are TRBV4-2 and TRBJ2-2; TRBD2 aligns across 10 bases. Trimming removed 0 bases from V and 5 bases from J; junction bases left unmatched: 0. This CDR3 comprises 15 residues. Germline values: CDR1 LGHNA, CDR2 YNFKEQ.

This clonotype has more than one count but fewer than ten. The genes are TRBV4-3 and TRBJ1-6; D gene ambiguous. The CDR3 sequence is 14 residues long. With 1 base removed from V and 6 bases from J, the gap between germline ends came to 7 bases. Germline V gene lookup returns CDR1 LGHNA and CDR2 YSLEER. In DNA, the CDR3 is TGCGCCAGCAGCCAAGGGCTGGTTAATTCACCCCTCCACTTT. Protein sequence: CASSQGLVNSPLHF.

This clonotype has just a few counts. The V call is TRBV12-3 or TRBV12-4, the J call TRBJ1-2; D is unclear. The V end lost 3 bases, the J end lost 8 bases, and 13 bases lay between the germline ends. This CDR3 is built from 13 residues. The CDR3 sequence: CASSFSWVKGYTF. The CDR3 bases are TGTGCCAGCAGTTTCAGCTGGGTAAAAGGCTACACCTTC.

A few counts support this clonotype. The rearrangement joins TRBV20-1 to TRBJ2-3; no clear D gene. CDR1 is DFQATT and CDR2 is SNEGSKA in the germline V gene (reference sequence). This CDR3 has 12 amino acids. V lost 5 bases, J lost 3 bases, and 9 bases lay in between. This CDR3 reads CSAELGTDTQYF. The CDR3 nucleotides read TGCAGTGCTGAGCTAGGTACAGATACGCAGTATTTT.

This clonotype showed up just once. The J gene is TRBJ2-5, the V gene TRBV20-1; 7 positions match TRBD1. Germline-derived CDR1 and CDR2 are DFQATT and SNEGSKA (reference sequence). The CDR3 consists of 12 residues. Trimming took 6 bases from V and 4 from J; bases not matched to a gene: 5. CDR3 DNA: TGCAGTGCACCGGGACAGACAGAGACCCAGTACTTC. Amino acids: CSAPGQTETQYF.

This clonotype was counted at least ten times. CDR3 protein: CASSELGGETQYF. CDR3 nucleotides: TGTGCCAGCAGTGAATTGGGGGGCGAGACCCAGTACTTC. The chain couples TRBV6-1 to TRBJ2-5; possibly TRBD1 or TRBD2 for D (6 bases each). Germline values: CDR1 MNHNS, CDR2 SASEGT. CDR3 size: 13 residues. V was shortened by 2 bases and J by 5 bases, with 9 bases between the two germline ends.

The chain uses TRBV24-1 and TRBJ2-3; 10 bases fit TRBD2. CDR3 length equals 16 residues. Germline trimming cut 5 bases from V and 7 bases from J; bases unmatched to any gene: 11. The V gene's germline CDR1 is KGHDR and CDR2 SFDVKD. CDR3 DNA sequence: TGTGCCACCAGTGGGCTAGCGGGGGAGCCCTTCAATACGCAGTATTTT. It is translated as CATSGLAGEPFNTQYF.